The sequence of this TCR beta chain was determined in a study of blood T cell repertoires in COVID-19. Study-level information: From T cells, B-cell-depleted T cells, or PBMCs came the material, which was cDNA or gDNA.

Profiling relied on immunoSEQ multiplex PCR, and the TCRdb table lists in-frame clones only, not all of them. The table records fewer than 55,000 clones, roughly 91% of them present only once. Germline CDR1 MDHEN, CDR2 SYDVKM. Termini included, the CDR3 measures 14 amino acids. Comments on this clone: The DNA is omitted, as the CDR3 cannot be located on it reliably, and the CDR3 follows TCRdb's listing.

This receptor was obtained from a man aged 80 or over with active or convalescent COVID-19. The J gene is TRBJ1-2, the V gene TRBV28; the DNA was not compared with TRBD1, the D call given in the table. Sample: peripheral blood. This chain's CDR3 is CASSSSTEPSGYTF.